Below, 16 T cell receptor beta chains from the same sample are listed, as sequenced in a study of CD8+ T cells in alopecia areata. RNA extraction was followed by reverse transcription into cDNA, which acted as the sequencing template. Only in-frame clones appear in the TCRdb table, and some are missing; sequencing was by immunoSEQ multiplex PCR. This sample has 100,000 to 150,000 clones, with more than 30% found just once. Sequencing was performed on CD4+ T cells sorted from blood. The receptors were sampled from a human donor with alopecia areata.

This clone has a handful of counts. V usage is TRBV7-2 and J usage is TRBJ1-3; D is possibly TRBD1 (6 bases). CDR1 SGHTA and CDR2 FQGNSA come from the germline V gene. The CDR3 has 16 amino acids. The V end was cut by 1 base, the J end by 0 bases, with 10 bases between. CDR3 coding DNA: TGTGCCAGCAGCTTAGTACAGGGCGGCTCTGGAAACACCATATATTTT. This encodes CASSLVQGGSGNTIYF.

This clone was observed a few times. V and J are TRBV6-5 and TRBJ2-5, with a weak D call TRBD1 (5 bases). The CDR3 consists of 14 residues. CDR1 MNHEY and CDR2 SVGAGI come from the germline V gene. V shed 6 bases and J shed 4 bases, with 15 bases lying between them. DNA of the CDR3: TGTGCCAGCAGGCCTTGGCAGGGTCTAGAGACCCAGTACTTC. It specifies CASRPWQGLETQYF.

The chain has TRBV13 and TRBJ2-7; 11 nucleotides align to TRBD2. The V gene end was trimmed by 4 bases and the J gene end by 1 base; junction bases not matched to a gene: 3. Germline CDR1 is PRHDT and CDR2 is FYEKMQ (reference sequence). The CDR3 is made up of 15 amino acids. The CDR3 loop reads CASSSWTSGSYEQYF. The CDR3, as DNA: TGTGCCAGCAGCTCCTGGACTAGCGGGTCCTACGAGCAGTACTTC.

Only a few counts were recorded for this clone. This chain joins TRBV7-2 and TRBJ1-3; D possibly corresponds to TRBD1 (6 bases). The germline CDR1 and CDR2 sequences are SGHTA and FQGNSA. The CDR3 extends over 14 amino acids. The germline V and J ends were trimmed by 6 bases and 6 bases, with 15 bases remaining between them. The CDR3 loop is CASRRGGSENTIYF. The DNA of the CDR3 is TGTGCCAGCAGGAGGGGGGGTTCGGAAAACACCATATATTTT.

The V and J genes are TRBV29-1 and TRBJ2-7; 9 bases line up with TRBD2. The CDR3 totals 12 residues. V shed 6 bases, J shed 7 bases, and the junction held 7 bases outside the gene matches. The germline V gene encodes CDR1 SQVTM and CDR2 ANQGSEA. The CDR3 loop reads CSVAGGPSEQYF. The CDR3 DNA reads TGCAGCGTCGCGGGAGGGCCCAGTGAGCAGTACTTC.

This clone was seen a handful of times. This CDR3 is also generated by other DNA sequences in the sample. The chain joins TRBV29-1 to TRBJ1-1; D gene uncertain. The germline V gene encodes CDR1 SQVTM and CDR2 ANQGSEA. The length of the CDR3 is 12 residues. The germline V and J ends were trimmed by 4 bases and 3 bases, with 9 bases remaining between them. The CDR3 nucleotides are TGCAGCGTTGTCCCGAGGGACACTGAAGCTTTCTTT. Translated, it gives CSVVPRDTEAFF. The full variable domain, in which reference TRBV29-1 and TRBJ1-1 provide the parts outside the CDR3, is SAVISQKPSRDICQRGTSLTIQCQVDSQVTMMFWYRQQPGQSLTLIATANQGSEATYESGFVIDKFPISRPNLTFSTLTVSNMSPEDSSIYLCSVVPRDTEAFFGQGTRLTVV.

In this sample, this clone turned up a few times. The J gene is TRBJ2-4, the V gene TRBV20-1; no clear D. Germline assignment: CDR1 DFQATT and CDR2 SNEGSKA (reference sequence). The V end lost 5 bases, the J end lost 7 bases, and 9 bases lay between the germline ends. The CDR3 has 11 residues. The CDR3 DNA reads TGCAGTGCTGCCCCTTTGAACATTCAGTACTTC. Amino acids: CSAAPLNIQYF.

This clone was seen only a few times. For the CDR3, the DNA is TGTGCCAGCAGCAGCGGACTAGCGGCTTACAATGAGCAGTTCTTC. Its translation: CASSSGLAAYNEQFF. The chain joins TRBV5-4 to TRBJ2-1, with TRBD2 identical over 10 bases. Germline lookup yields CDR1 SGHNT and CDR2 YYREEE (reference sequence). Trimming took 4 bases from V and 4 from J; bases not matched to a gene: 5. This CDR3 is 15 amino acids long.

This chain links TRBV7-9 with TRBJ2-6; D is undetermined. Germline lookup yields CDR1 SEHNR and CDR2 FQNEAQ (reference sequence). V was pared by 3 bases and J by 2 bases, with 17 bases between. CDR3 length: 18 amino acids. CDR3 sequence: CASSFFGRRIAGANVLTF. CDR3 in DNA: TGTGCCAGCAGCTTCTTTGGCAGGCGGATAGCTGGGGCCAACGTCCTGACTTTC.

The chain links TRBV7-6 to TRBJ2-7; perhaps TRBD2 as D (6 bases). CDR3 length: 15 residues. V lost 4 bases to trimming and J lost 2 bases, with 15 bases between them. The germline gives CDR1 SGHVS, CDR2 FNYEAQ. Here the CDR3 reads CASSSGTRGAYEQYF. For the CDR3, the DNA is TGTGCCAGCAGCTCGGGGACTCGTGGGGCCTACGAGCAGTACTTC.

This clone has more than one count but fewer than ten. The gene calls are TRBV7-9 and TRBJ1-2; no definite D call. The germline V gene encodes CDR1 SEHNR and CDR2 FQNEAQ (reference sequence). The CDR3 runs 13 residues. The V and J ends lost 2 bases and 1 base respectively, with 5 bases between them. The CDR3 spells CASSLSSNYGYTF. The DNA for the CDR3 is TGTGCCAGCAGCTTATCCAGTAACTATGGCTACACCTTC.

Only a few counts were recorded for this clone. This chain connects TRBV5-4 to TRBJ2-2; either TRBD1 or TRBD2 may supply D (5 bases each). CDR3 length equals 15 residues. Trimming stripped 1 base from V and 2 bases from J, with 9 bases between. Germline V gene lookup returns CDR1 SGHNT and CDR2 YYREEE (reference sequence). This CDR3 reads CASSLKRGNTGELFF. CDR3 coding DNA: TGTGCCAGCAGCTTGAAGAGGGGAAACACCGGGGAGCTGTTTTTT.

This clone was observed a few times. The chain carries TRBV29-1 and TRBJ2-4; 8 bases are shared with TRBD1. CDR1 SQVTM and CDR2 ANQGSEA come from the germline V gene. This CDR3 has 13 amino acids. V was clipped by 0 bases and J by 7 bases; unmatched bases: 2. CDR3 sequence: CSVEDGDRNIQYF. The CDR3 DNA is TGCAGCGTTGAAGATGGGGACAGGAACATTCAGTACTTC.

This clone has a handful of counts. The chain joins TRBV7-3 to TRBJ2-1, with 10 bases aligning to TRBD2. The CDR3 totals 14 residues. Germline lookup yields CDR1 SGHTA and CDR2 FQGTGA. Trimming cost V 5 bases and J 7 bases; bases outside gene matches: 5. CDR3 nucleotides: TGTGCCAGCAGCCCAGCGGGGGGGCTGAATGAGCAGTTCTTC. Its protein is CASSPAGGLNEQFF.

This sequence joins TRBV6-5 and TRBJ1-2; D gene unclear. V was clipped by 5 bases and J by 4 bases, with 11 bases between them. The CDR3 has 13 residues. CDR1 is MNHEY and CDR2 is SVGAGI in the germline V gene. The CDR3 here is CASSPPGIYGYTF. CDR3 sequence (DNA): TGTGCCAGCAGTCCCCCGGGAATCTATGGCTACACCTTC.

This clone turned up a few times. V is TRBV7-2 and J is TRBJ1-6, with a tentative D call TRBD1 (6 bases). The CDR3 spans 15 residues. V was trimmed by 6 bases and J by 6 bases, leaving 15 bases between them. From germline, CDR1 is SGHTA and CDR2 FQGNSA. The CDR3 DNA is TGTGCCAGCAGTGGGGCGACAGGCAGTAATTCACCCCTCCACTTT. Translation: CASSGATGSNSPLHF.